This record covers a single T cell receptor (beta chain). Its antigen is unidentified. The sample comes from a study of CD8 T cells in ankylosing spondylitis. Points from the study as a whole: In peripheral blood, disease-linked CD8+ clones occurred at relatively low frequencies. Some of the motif variants had earlier been found in reactive arthritis patients' fluid and blood. Reports say disease-linked clones showed up significantly more in matched ankylosing spondylitis synovial fluid. What appeared characteristic of ankylosing spondylitis blood was a TCR beta motif of fewer than ten highly homologous variants.

In making TCR beta libraries, quantitative 5'-RACE with molecular barcodes was used. TCRdb ran MiXCR on the 5' RACE reads and lists one entry per CDR3 protein. The sample records approximately 140,000 distinct CDR3 sequences, about 15% being singletons. This CDR3 contains 14 residues. Between the trimmed V and J ends, which lost 4 bases and 6 bases, there was a span of 13 bases. This clonotype was sampled from a male donor with ankylosing spondylitis. The chain carries TRBV12-3 or TRBV12-4 and TRBJ2-1; D tentatively reads TRBD1 or TRBD2 (5 bases each). Sequencing was performed on blood, either unsorted or a sorted T cell fraction (not recorded which). CDR3 sequence: CASSSPGPFNEQFF. CDR3 in DNA: TGTGCCAGCAGTTCTCCGGGACCCTTCAATGAGCAGTTCTTC.